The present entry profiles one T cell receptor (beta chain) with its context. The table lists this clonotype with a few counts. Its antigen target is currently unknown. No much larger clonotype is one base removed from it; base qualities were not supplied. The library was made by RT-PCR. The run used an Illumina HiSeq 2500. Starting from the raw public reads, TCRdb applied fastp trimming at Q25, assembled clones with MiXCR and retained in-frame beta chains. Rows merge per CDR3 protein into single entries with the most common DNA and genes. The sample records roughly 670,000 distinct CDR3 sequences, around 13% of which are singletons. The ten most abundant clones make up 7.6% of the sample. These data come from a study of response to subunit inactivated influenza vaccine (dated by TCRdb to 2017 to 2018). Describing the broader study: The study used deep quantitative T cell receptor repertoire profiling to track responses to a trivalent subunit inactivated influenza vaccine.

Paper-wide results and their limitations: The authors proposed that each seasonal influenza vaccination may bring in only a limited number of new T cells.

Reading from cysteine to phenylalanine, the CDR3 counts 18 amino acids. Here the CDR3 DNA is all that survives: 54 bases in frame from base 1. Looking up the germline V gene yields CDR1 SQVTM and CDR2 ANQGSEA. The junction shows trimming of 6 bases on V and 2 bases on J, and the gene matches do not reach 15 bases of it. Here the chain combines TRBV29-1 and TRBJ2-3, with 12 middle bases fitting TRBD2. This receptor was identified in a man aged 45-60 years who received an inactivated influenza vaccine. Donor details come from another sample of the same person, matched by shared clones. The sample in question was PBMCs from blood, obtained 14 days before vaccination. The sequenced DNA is TGCAGCGTGACGGAACTAGCGGGAGGCTCCTCGATCACAGATACGCAGTATTTT. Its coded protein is CSVTELAGGSSITDTQYF.